This paragraph covers one T cell receptor (beta chain) sequence. In TCRdb, the RT-PCR reads were re-called with MiXCR into one record per CDR3 protein. Of about 200,000 distinct CDR3 sequences listed, around two fifths are singletons. These data originate in a study of patients and donors after allogeneic stem cell transplantation. The germline V gene encodes CDR1 SGHRS and CDR2 YFSETQ. The CDR3 sequence is 17 residues long. The V end lost 4 bases, the J end lost 5 bases, and 22 bases lay between the germline ends. Sequenced material: blood, either unsorted or a sorted T cell fraction (not recorded which). V gene TRBV5-1 combines with J gene TRBJ1-5; a weak D match, TRBD1 (6 bases). The sequence was obtained from a human donor who was either an allogeneic HSCT recipient or a stem cell or donor lymphocyte infusion donor (not recorded which). It is not recorded whose cells these are; they may come from a transplant donor. The CDR3 DNA reads as TGCGCCAGCAGCCAGCAATTACAGGGTTATACCGATCAGCCCCAGCATTTT. Translating gives CASSQQLQGYTDQPQHF.